What follows is one T cell receptor beta chain and its context. What it recognizes is unknown. Possible read error: a much larger clone is one base away. TCR alpha and beta CDR3 regions were amplified from RNA using iRepertoire nested multiplex PCR. Input was roughly 85-450 ng of tissue mRNA or PBMC total RNA. TCRdb reanalysed the multiplex PCR reads using MiXCR and keeps one entry per CDR3 protein. The data hold about 110,000 distinct CDR3 sequences, with less than 30% observed a single time. This sample was taken from a study of glioma-infiltrating T cells. Study-level results: Tissue-blood divergence was below expectation in non-neoplastic patients, above in gliomas. Very few CDR3 sequences were shared between tissue and blood.

The CDR3 loop spans 16 amino acids. The V end was cut by 1 base, the J end by 4 bases, with 16 bases between. Germline CDR1 reads MGHRA; CDR2 reads YSYEKL. Source material: glioma tissue, nonneoplastic brain tissue, or PBMCs (not recorded which). The rearrangement links TRBV4-1 to TRBJ1-1; maybe TRBD1 (6 bases). The TCR was taken from a human donor with low-grade glioma or glioblastoma, undergoing nonglioma brain surgery, or in good health (not recorded which). The CDR3 DNA sequence: TGCGCCAGCAGCCAAGGGGGGGCCCGACCGGGCACTGAAGCTTTCTTT. Its protein is CASSQGGARPGTEAFF.